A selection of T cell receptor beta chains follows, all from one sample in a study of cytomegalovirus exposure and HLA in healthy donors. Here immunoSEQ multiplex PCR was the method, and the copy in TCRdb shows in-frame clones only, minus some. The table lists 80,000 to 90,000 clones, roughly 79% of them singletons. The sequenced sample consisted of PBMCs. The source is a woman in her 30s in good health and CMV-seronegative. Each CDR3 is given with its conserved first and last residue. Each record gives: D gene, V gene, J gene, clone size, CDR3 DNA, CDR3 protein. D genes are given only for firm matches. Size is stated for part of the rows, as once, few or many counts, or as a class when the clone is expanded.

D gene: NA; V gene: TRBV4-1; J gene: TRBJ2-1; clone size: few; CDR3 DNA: TGCGCCAGCAGCCAAGACGGGATAGTAGTGCAGTTCTTC; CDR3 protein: CASSQDGIVVQFF
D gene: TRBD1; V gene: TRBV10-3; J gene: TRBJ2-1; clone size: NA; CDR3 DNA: TGTGCCATCAGTGGAGGGACAGGGCCTAATGAGCAGTTCTTC; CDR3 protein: CAISGGTGPNEQFF
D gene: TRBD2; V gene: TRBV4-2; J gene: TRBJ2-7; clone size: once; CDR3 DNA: TGTGCCAGCAGCCAAGAAGGGGTGGGACTAGCGGGAGTGGGCTCCTACGAGCAGTACTTC; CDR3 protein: CASSQEGVGLAGVGSYEQYF
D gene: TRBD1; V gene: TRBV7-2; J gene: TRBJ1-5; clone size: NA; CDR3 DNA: TGTGCCAGCAGCTTTGACAGGGGAGGTCAGCCCCAGCATTTT; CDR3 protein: CASSFDRGGQPQHF
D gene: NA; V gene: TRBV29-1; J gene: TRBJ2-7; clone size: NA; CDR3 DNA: TGCAGCGTTGTGGCTGGGCCCTACGAGCAGTACTTC; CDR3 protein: CSVVAGPYEQYF
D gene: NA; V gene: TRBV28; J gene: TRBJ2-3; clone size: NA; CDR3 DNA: TGTGCCAGCAGTCTAAGCGGTCCCAGCACAGATACGCAGTATTTT; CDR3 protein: CASSLSGPSTDTQYF
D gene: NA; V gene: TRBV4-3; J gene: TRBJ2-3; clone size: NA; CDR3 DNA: TGCGCCAGCAGCCAATTAGCGGATATTAATACGCAGTATTTT; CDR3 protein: CASSQLADINTQYF
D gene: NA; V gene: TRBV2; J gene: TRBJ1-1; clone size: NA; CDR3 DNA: TGTGCCAGCAGAACCTTCAGGGCTGGTTCTGAAGCTTTCTTT; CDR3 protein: CASRTFRAGSEAFF
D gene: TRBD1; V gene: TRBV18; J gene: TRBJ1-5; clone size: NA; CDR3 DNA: TGTGCCAGCTCATCGGGACAGGGGAATCAGCCCCAGCATTTT; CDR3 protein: CASSSGQGNQPQHF
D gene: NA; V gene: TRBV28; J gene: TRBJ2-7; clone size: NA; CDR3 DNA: TGTGCCAGCAGTCAGTCCTACGAGCAGTACTTC; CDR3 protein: CASSQSYEQYF
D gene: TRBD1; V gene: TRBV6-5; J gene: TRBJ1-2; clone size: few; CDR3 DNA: TGTGCCAGCAGGAAGACAGGGGGCGATGGCTACACCTTC; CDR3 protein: CASRKTGGDGYTF
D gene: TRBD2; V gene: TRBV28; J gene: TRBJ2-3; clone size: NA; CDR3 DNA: TGTGCCAGCAGACTAGCGGGAGGCACAGATACGCAGTATTTT; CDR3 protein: CASRLAGGTDTQYF
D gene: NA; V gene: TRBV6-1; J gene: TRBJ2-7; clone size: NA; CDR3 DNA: TGTGCCAGCACTCTCGCGCCGGGATACGAGCAGTACTTC; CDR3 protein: CASTLAPGYEQYF
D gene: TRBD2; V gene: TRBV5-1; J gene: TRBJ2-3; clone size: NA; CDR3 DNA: TGCGCCAGCAGCTTGGCCGCGACTAGCGGGATAGATACGCAGTATTTT; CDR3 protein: CASSLAATSGIDTQYF